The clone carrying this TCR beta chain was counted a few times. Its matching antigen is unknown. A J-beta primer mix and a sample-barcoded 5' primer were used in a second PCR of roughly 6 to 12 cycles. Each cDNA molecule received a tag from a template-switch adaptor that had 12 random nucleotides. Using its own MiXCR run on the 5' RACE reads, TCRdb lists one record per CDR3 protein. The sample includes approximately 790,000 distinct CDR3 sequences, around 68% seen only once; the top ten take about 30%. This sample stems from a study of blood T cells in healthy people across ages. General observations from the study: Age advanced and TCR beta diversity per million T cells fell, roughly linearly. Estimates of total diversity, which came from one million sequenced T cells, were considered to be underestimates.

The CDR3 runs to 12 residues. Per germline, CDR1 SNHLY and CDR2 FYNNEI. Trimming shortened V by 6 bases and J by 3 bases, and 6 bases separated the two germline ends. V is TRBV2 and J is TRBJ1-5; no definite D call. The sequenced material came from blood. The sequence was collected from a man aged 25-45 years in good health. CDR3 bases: TGTGCCAGCAGCCCCGACAATCAGCCCCAGCATTTT. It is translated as CASSPDNQPQHF. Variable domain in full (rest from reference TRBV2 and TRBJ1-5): EPEVTQTPSHQVTQMGQEVILRCVPISNHLYFYWYRQILGQKVEFLVSFYNNEISEKSEIFDDQFSVERPDGSNFTLKIRSTKLEDSAMYFCASSPDNQPQHFGDGTRLSIL.